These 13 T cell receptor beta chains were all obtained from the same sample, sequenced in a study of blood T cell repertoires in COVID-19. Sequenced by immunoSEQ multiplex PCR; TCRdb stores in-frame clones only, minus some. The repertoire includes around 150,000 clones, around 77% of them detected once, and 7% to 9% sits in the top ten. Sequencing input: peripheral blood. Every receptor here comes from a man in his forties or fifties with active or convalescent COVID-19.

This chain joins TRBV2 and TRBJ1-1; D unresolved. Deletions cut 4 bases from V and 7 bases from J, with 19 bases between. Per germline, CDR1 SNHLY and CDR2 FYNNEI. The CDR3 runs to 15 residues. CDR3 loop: CASSGAEIQRNEAFF. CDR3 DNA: TGTGCCAGCAGTGGGGCGGAGATACAGCGGAATGAAGCTTTCTTT.

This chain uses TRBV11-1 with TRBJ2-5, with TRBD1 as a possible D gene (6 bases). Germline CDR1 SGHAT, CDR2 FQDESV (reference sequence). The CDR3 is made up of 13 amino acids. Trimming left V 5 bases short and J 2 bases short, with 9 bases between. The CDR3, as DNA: TGTGCCAGCAGCCCGACAGGACAAGAGACCCAGTACTTC. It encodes CASSPTGQETQYF.

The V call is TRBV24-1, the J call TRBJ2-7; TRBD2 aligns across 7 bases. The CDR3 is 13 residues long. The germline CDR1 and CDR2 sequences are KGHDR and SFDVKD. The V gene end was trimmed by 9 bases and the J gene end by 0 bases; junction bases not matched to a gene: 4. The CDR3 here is CATRGDYSYEQYF. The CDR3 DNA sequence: TGTGCCACCCGAGGGGACTACTCCTACGAGCAGTACTTC.

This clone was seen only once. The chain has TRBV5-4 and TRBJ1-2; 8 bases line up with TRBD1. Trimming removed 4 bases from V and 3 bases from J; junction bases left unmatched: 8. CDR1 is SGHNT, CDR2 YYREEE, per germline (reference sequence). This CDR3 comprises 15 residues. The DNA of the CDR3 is TGTGCCAGCAGCCGGAGTGCAGGGGGCGACTATGGCTACACCTTC. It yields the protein CASSRSAGGDYGYTF.

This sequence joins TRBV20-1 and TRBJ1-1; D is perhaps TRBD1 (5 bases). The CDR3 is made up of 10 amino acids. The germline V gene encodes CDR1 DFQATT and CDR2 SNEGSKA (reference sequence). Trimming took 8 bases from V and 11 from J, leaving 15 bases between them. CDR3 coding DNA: TGCAGTCCGACCTGGGGGGATGCTTTCTTT. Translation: CSPTWGDAFF.

The CDR3 DNA sequence: TGCGCCAGCAGACGCGGGGGGGGCACGGAGACCCAGTACTTC. It encodes CASRRGGGTETQYF. The V call is TRBV5-1, the J call TRBJ2-5; TRBD2 matches 9 bases. The length of the CDR3 is 14 residues. J was trimmed by 5 bases and V by 5 bases; bases with no gene match: 7. In germline, CDR1 is SGHRS, CDR2 YFSETQ.

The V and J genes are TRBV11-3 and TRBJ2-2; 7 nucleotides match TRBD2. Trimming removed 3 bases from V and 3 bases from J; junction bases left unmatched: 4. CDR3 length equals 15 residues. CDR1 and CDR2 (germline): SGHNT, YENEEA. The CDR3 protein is CASSFGGRDTGELFF. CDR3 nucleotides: TGTGCCAGCAGCTTTGGAGGGAGGGACACCGGGGAGCTGTTTTTT. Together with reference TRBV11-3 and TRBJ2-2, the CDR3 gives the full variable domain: EAGVVQSPRYKIIEKKQPVAFWCNPISGHNTLYWYLQNLGQGPELLIRYENEEAVDDSQLPKDRFSAERLKGVDSTLKIQPAELGDSAVYLCASSFGGRDTGELFFGEGSRLTVL.

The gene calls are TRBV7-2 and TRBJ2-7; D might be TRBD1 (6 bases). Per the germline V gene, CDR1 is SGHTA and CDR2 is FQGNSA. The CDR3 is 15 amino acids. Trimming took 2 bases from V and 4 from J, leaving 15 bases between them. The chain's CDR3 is CASSLPQGKGYEQYF. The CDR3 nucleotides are TGTGCCAGCAGCTTACCACAGGGAAAAGGGTACGAGCAGTACTTC.

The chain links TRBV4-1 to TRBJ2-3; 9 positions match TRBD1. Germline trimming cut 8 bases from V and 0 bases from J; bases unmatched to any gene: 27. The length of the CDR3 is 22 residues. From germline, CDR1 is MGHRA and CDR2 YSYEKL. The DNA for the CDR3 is TGCGCCAGCGGGCCATCAAAACCCGGTTACAAAAGACAGGGGGATAGCACAGATACGCAGTATTTT. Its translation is CASGPSKPGYKRQGDSTDTQYF.

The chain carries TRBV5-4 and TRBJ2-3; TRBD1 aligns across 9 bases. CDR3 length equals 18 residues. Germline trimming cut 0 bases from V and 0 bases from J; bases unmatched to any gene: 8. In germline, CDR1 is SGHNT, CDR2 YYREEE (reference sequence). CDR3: CASSLDRGPWLSTDTQYF. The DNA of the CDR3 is TGTGCCAGCAGCTTGGACAGGGGGCCATGGCTAAGCACAGATACGCAGTATTTT.

The chain's CDR3 is CASSLFSSEDEQFF. CDR3 nucleotide sequence: TGTGCCAGCAGCTTATTTTCCTCGGAGGATGAGCAGTTCTTC. This rearrangement joins TRBV11-3 to TRBJ2-1; D is perhaps TRBD2 (5 bases). The CDR3 consists of 14 residues. The germline gives CDR1 SGHNT, CDR2 YENEEA. Trimming took 2 bases from V and 8 from J, leaving 13 bases between them.

The CDR3, as DNA: TGTGCCAGCAGCCGCCGGGACAGGGCGTATGGCTACACCTTC. Its protein is CASSRRDRAYGYTF. The rearrangement joins TRBV28 to TRBJ1-2, with TRBD1 identical over 9 bases. The germline V gene encodes CDR1 MDHEN and CDR2 SYDVKM. The V and J ends lost 6 bases and 5 bases, in that order; junction bases with no gene match: 7. The CDR3 sequence is 14 residues long.

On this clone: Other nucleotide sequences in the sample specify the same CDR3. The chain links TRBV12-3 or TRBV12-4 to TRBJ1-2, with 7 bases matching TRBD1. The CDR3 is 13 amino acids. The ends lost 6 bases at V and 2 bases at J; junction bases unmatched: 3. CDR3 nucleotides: TGTGCCAGCAGCTTACAGGGGAACTATGGCTACACCTTC. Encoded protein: CASSLQGNYGYTF.